A selection of T cell receptor beta chains follows, all from one sample in a study of PD-1 blockade in mismatch repair-deficient tumors. Using immunoSEQ multiplex PCR, the repertoire was profiled, and TCRdb retains in-frame clones only, with some absent. The sample records more than 40,000 clones, around 85% being singletons. Sequenced here: peripheral blood, sampled roughly 21 weeks after starting pembrolizumab. The receptors here all came from an adult with mismatch repair-deficient cancer. Both conserved end residues are part of each CDR3. D genes are given only for firm matches.

CDR3 length: 18
J gene: TRBJ2-6
D gene: TRBD1
V gene: TRBV5-1
CDR3 protein: CASSLVLQGGSGANVLTF

CDR3 length: 13
J gene: TRBJ1-3
D gene: TRBD1
V gene: TRBV6-1
CDR3 protein: CASRLTGVDTIYF

CDR3 length: 15
J gene: TRBJ2-2
D gene: NA
V gene: TRBV5-4
CDR3 protein: CASSLGLGGTGELFF

CDR3 length: 14
J gene: TRBJ1-4
D gene: NA
V gene: TRBV11-2
CDR3 protein: CASSLIPTNEKLFF

CDR3 length: 14
J gene: TRBJ2-7
D gene: NA
V gene: TRBV7-3
CDR3 protein: CASSLLGGSYEQYF

CDR3 length: 14
J gene: TRBJ1-1
D gene: NA
V gene: TRBV25-1
CDR3 protein: CASMEGSLYTEAFF

CDR3 length: 15
J gene: TRBJ2-7
D gene: NA
V gene: TRBV18
CDR3 protein: CASSPSKGEVREQYF

CDR3 length: 15
J gene: TRBJ2-1
D gene: TRBD2
V gene: TRBV9
CDR3 protein: CASSVWTSGSNEQFF

CDR3 length: 12
J gene: TRBJ2-7
D gene: TRBD1
V gene: TRBV28
CDR3 protein: CAVTGTPYEQYF

CDR3 length: 15
J gene: TRBJ2-4
D gene: NA
V gene: TRBV6-1
CDR3 protein: CASSFQGAGKNIQYF

CDR3 length: 13
J gene: TRBJ1-1
D gene: NA
V gene: TRBV7-3
CDR3 protein: CASSLMENTEAFF

CDR3 length: 14
J gene: TRBJ2-7
D gene: TRBD1
V gene: TRBV30
CDR3 protein: CAWSVGTGQDEQYF

CDR3 length: 18
J gene: TRBJ2-1
D gene: TRBD2
V gene: TRBV14
CDR3 protein: CASSQGRTSGSGYNEQFF

CDR3 length: 16
J gene: TRBJ1-1
D gene: TRBD1
V gene: TRBV19
CDR3 protein: CASRKKPGGANTEAFF

CDR3 length: 15
J gene: TRBJ2-1
D gene: NA
V gene: TRBV27
CDR3 protein: CASSLRGRALNEQFF

CDR3 length: 15
J gene: TRBJ2-7
D gene: TRBD2
V gene: TRBV6-5
CDR3 protein: CASSYQLAGDGEQYF

CDR3 length: 14
J gene: TRBJ2-1
D gene: TRBD2
V gene: TRBV4-1
CDR3 protein: CASSGTSAYNEQFF

CDR3 length: 12
J gene: TRBJ1-1
D gene: TRBD1
V gene: TRBV6-5
CDR3 protein: CASSYEGAAAFF

CDR3 length: 13
J gene: TRBJ2-7
D gene: NA
V gene: TRBV2
CDR3 protein: CASSVRGSYEQYF

CDR3 length: 13
J gene: TRBJ2-7
D gene: NA
V gene: TRBV7-3
CDR3 protein: CASSPLDGYEQYF

CDR3 length: 13
J gene: TRBJ2-5
D gene: NA
V gene: TRBV29-1
CDR3 protein: CSVETVPGETQYF

CDR3 length: 14
J gene: TRBJ1-1
D gene: TRBD1
V gene: TRBV27
CDR3 protein: CASSRDRVNTEAFF

CDR3 length: 15
J gene: TRBJ1-4
D gene: NA
V gene: TRBV27
CDR3 protein: CASSSTGRVGEKLFF

CDR3 length: 15
J gene: TRBJ1-1
D gene: NA
V gene: TRBV7-9
CDR3 protein: CASSLAKGRNTEAFF

CDR3 length: 11
J gene: TRBJ1-5
D gene: NA
V gene: TRBV18
CDR3 protein: CASSPNQPQHF

CDR3 length: 15
J gene: TRBJ1-2
D gene: NA
V gene: TRBV13
CDR3 protein: CASVLGYRANYGYTF

CDR3 length: 13
J gene: TRBJ1-1
D gene: NA
V gene: TRBV2
CDR3 protein: CASSEVDYRGAFF

CDR3 length: 15
J gene: TRBJ2-3
D gene: NA
V gene: TRBV25-1
CDR3 protein: CASSADSLLADTQYF

CDR3 length: 15
J gene: TRBJ2-3
D gene: NA
V gene: TRBV25-1
CDR3 protein: CASSEYEEVTDTQYF

CDR3 length: 14
J gene: TRBJ2-7
D gene: TRBD2
V gene: TRBV4-3
CDR3 protein: CASSQTSGSYEQYF

CDR3 length: 13
J gene: TRBJ1-1
D gene: NA
V gene: TRBV6-1
CDR3 protein: CATTKLWGTEAFF

CDR3 length: 14
J gene: TRBJ2-4
D gene: NA
V gene: TRBV11-2
CDR3 protein: CASRRLTPKNIQYF

CDR3 length: 15
J gene: TRBJ2-2
D gene: TRBD2
V gene: TRBV7-8
CDR3 protein: CASSLTGGRTGELFF

CDR3 length: 15
J gene: TRBJ2-7
D gene: TRBD1
V gene: TRBV2
CDR3 protein: CASRLGQGLTYEQYF

CDR3 length: 14
J gene: TRBJ1-1
D gene: NA
V gene: TRBV5-1
CDR3 protein: CASSLVSLNTEAFF

CDR3 length: 13
J gene: TRBJ1-1
D gene: NA
V gene: TRBV7-6
CDR3 protein: CASSLAKGTEAFF

CDR3 length: 16
J gene: TRBJ2-2
D gene: NA
V gene: TRBV10-2
CDR3 protein: CASREGERSNTGELFF

CDR3 length: 13
J gene: TRBJ2-7
D gene: NA
V gene: TRBV19
CDR3 protein: CASSIQQGYEQYF

CDR3 length: 16
J gene: TRBJ2-5
D gene: NA
V gene: TRBV5-6
CDR3 protein: CASSLWFAGIAETQYF

CDR3 length: 13
J gene: TRBJ2-1
D gene: NA
V gene: TRBV7-7
CDR3 protein: CASSLGQYNEQFF

CDR3 length: 12
J gene: TRBJ1-2
D gene: TRBD1
V gene: TRBV7-9
CDR3 protein: CASSETGDGYTF

CDR3 length: 16
J gene: TRBJ2-5
D gene: TRBD1
V gene: TRBV28
CDR3 protein: CASSLRRLQGSETQYF

CDR3 length: 13
J gene: TRBJ1-1
D gene: NA
V gene: TRBV6-6
CDR3 protein: CASSYSWRGEAFF

CDR3 length: 15
J gene: TRBJ2-7
D gene: TRBD2
V gene: TRBV7-2
CDR3 protein: CASSLTSGSFDEQYF

CDR3 length: 13
J gene: TRBJ2-5
D gene: NA
V gene: TRBV5-4
CDR3 protein: CASSLRGMETQYF

CDR3 length: 15
J gene: TRBJ2-1
D gene: TRBD2
V gene: TRBV7-7
CDR3 protein: CASSRTSGSLNEQFF

CDR3 length: 11
J gene: TRBJ1-1
D gene: NA
V gene: TRBV2
CDR3 protein: CASIRETGAFF

CDR3 length: 13
J gene: TRBJ2-5
D gene: TRBD2
V gene: TRBV7-2
CDR3 protein: CASSRLAGETQYF

CDR3 length: 13
J gene: TRBJ2-7
D gene: NA
V gene: TRBV7-7
CDR3 protein: CASSLGGREEQYF

CDR3 length: 13
J gene: TRBJ1-1
D gene: NA
V gene: TRBV6-1
CDR3 protein: CASSGKENTEAFF